This TCR beta chain was identified during a study of beta chain features in type 1 diabetes. Study context: All samples yielded some 110 million examined sorted cells.

Study-wide results and caveats: At VDJ recombination sites, type 1 diabetes patients had fewer insertions and more deleted nucleotides.

Germline V gene data show CDR1 as SGHDT and CDR2 as YYEEEE. Trimming removed 1 base from V and 6 bases from J, with 10 bases in between. This CDR3 contains 13 residues. The whole isolated RNA underwent reverse transcription, so sequencing captured expressed TCRB transcripts. Some clones are missing from TCRdb's copy, which holds only in-frame ones; the method was immunoSEQ multiplex PCR. Seen here are around 450,000 clones, roughly 10% observed once, and the top ten hold 0.045% to 0.05%. In the case of this clone: Its antigen is as yet unknown.

The sequenced sample consisted of naive CD4+ T cells from blood. V usage is TRBV5-6 and J usage is TRBJ1-1, with a tentative D call TRBD1 (6 bases). This receptor was identified in a young woman in good health. The CDR3 region is CASSLQGLAEAFF. The CDR3 DNA follows: TGTGCCAGCAGCTTGCAGGGGCTGGCTGAAGCTTTCTTT.